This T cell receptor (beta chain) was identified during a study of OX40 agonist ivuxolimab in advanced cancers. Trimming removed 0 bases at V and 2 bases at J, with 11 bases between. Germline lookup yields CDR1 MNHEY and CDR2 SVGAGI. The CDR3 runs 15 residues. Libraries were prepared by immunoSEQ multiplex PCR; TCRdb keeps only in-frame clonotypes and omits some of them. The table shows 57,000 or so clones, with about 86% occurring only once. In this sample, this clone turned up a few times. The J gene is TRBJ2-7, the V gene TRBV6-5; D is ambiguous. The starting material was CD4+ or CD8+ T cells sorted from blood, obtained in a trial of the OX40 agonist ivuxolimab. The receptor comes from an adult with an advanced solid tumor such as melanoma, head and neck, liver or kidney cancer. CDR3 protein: CASSYSQVPTYEQYF. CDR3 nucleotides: TGTGCCAGCAGTTACTCGCAGGTCCCCACCTACGAGCAGTACTTC.